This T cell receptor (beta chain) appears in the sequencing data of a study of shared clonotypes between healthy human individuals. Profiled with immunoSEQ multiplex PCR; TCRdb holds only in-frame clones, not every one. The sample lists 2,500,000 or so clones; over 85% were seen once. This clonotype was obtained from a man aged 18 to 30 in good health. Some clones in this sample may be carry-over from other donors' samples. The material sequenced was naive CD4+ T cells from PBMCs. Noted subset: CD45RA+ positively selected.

DNA of the CDR3: TGCGCCAGCAGTGAGTCCTCCCCAGGTGGGTCTACCTACGAGCAGTACTTC. Translating it yields CASSESSPGGSTYEQYF. The chain recombines TRBV10-2 with TRBJ2-7; no reliable D call. Germline lookup yields CDR1 WSHSY and CDR2 SAAADI. Trimming removed 0 bases at V and 2 bases at J, with 17 bases between. CDR3 length: 17 amino acids.